This T cell receptor beta chain was found in a study of cytomegalovirus exposure and HLA in healthy donors. Here immunoSEQ multiplex PCR was the method, and the copy in TCRdb shows in-frame clones only, minus some. The table has about 82,000 clones, about 92% seen once; the top ten hold roughly 0.65%. Germline lookup yields CDR1 LGHNA and CDR2 YNFKEQ. Trimming took off 0 bases at V and 8 bases at J, with 16 bases between the two ends. The CDR3 runs to 15 residues. About this clone: Its target is unknown.

Study-wide results and caveats: The dataset shows that most TCR sequences were rare, while some public TCRs occurred in many donors. Fewer than 200 TCR beta chains were listed as cytomegalovirus-associated.

The sequence was collected from a man in his late teens or twenties in good health and CMV-seronegative. The specimen sequenced was PBMCs. This rearrangement joins TRBV4-2 to TRBJ1-2; D perhaps matches TRBD1 (6 bases). For the CDR3, the DNA is TGTGCCAGCAGCCAAGACCCCCCCCCAGGGGACGGCTACACCTTC. Encoded protein: CASSQDPPPGDGYTF.